This T cell receptor beta chain derives from a study of blood T cells in healthy people across ages. Study context: The template switching approach captured approximately one barcoded beta molecule for every two T cells.

Study-level findings and limits: Considered underestimates were the diversity estimates obtained from one million T cells.

It was with a sample-barcoded 5' primer and a J-beta primer mix that a second PCR of roughly 6 to 12 cycles was run. MiXCR was run by TCRdb on the 5' RACE reads, yielding one entry per CDR3 protein. The table lists 600,000 or so distinct CDR3 sequences, 25% to 35% of them singletons, with 15% to 19% in the top ten. The donors, all healthy, were Caucasians living in Russia, aged about 6 to 90. The ends lost 4 bases at V and 14 bases at J; junction bases unmatched: 14. The CDR3 loop spans 15 amino acids. CDR1 and CDR2 (germline): SGHTA, FQGNSA. This clonotype has a count of ten or more. Its antigen remains unknown.

The TCR sequence derives from a woman of 80 years or more in good health. The sample was blood. This chain connects TRBV7-2 to TRBJ1-4; 9 bases map to TRBD1. The CDR3 DNA reads TGTGCCAGCAGCTCGGGACAGGGTCTAATGAAAAGGCTGTTTTTT. This encodes CASSSGQGLMKRLFF.